This T cell receptor (beta chain) was found in a study of OX40 agonist ivuxolimab in advanced cancers. Study-wide results and limits: The authors also found low normalized T-cell clonal expansion in some nonresponders.

Sequencing was performed with immunoSEQ multiplex PCR; in TCRdb, only in-frame clones are kept and a portion is missing. The sample yields tens of thousands of clones, 80% to 90% seen once. In the case of this clone: Its antigen is currently unknown.

There are 15 residues in the CDR3. Germline CDR1 and CDR2: MDHEN and SYDVKM. Germline trimming cut 6 bases from V and 2 bases from J; bases unmatched to any gene: 7. This sequence joins TRBV28 and TRBJ1-3; 7 bases match TRBD1. Sequenced material: CD4+ or CD8+ T cells sorted from blood, taken in a trial of the OX40 agonist ivuxolimab. This TCR derives from an adult with an advanced solid tumor such as melanoma, head and neck, liver or kidney cancer. DNA of the CDR3: TGTGCCAGCAGCCACTACAGGGGTACTGGAAACACCATATATTTT. Protein sequence: CASSHYRGTGNTIYF.